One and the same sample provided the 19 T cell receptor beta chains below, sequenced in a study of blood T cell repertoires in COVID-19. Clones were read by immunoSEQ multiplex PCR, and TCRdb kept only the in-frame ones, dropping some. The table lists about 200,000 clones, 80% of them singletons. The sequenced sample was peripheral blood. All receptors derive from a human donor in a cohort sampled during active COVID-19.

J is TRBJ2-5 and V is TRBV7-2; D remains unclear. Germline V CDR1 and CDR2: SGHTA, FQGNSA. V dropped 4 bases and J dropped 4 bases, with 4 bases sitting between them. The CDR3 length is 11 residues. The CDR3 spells CASSYRETQYF. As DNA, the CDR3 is TGTGCCAGCAGCTACAGAGAGACCCAGTACTTC.

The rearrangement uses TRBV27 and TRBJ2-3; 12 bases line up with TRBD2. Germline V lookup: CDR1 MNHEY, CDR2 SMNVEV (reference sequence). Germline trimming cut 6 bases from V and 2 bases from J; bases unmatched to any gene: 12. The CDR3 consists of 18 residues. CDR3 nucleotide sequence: TGTGCCAGCAGCTCTACCGGACTAGCGGGGACTATCACAGATACGCAGTATTTT. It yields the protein CASSSTGLAGTITDTQYF.

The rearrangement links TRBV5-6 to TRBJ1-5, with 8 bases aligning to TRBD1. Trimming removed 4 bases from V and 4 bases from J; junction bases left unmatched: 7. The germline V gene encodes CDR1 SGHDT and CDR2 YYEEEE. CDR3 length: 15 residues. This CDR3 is CASSRGTGPNQPQHF. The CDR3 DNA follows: TGTGCCAGCAGCCGCGGGACAGGCCCTAATCAGCCCCAGCATTTT.

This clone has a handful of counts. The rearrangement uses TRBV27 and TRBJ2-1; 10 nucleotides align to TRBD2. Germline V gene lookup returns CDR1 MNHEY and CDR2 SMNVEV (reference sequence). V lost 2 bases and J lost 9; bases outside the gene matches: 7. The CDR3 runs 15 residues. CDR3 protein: CASSLVLAGSGEQFF. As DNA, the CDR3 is TGTGCCAGCAGTTTAGTACTAGCGGGATCGGGTGAGCAGTTCTTC.

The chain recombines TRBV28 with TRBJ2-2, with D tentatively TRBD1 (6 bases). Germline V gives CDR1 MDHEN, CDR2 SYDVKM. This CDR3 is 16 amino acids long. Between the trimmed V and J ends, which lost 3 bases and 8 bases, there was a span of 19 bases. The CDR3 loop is CASSLGSGADMGELFF. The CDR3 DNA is TGTGCCAGCAGTTTGGGGTCAGGGGCGGATATGGGGGAGCTGTTTTTT.

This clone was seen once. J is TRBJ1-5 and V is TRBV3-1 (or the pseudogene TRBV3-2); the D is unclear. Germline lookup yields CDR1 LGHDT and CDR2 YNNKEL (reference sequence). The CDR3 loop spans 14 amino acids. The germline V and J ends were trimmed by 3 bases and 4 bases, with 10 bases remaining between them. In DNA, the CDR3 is TGTGCCAGCAGCCAGGGCCCTTTGAATCAGCCCCAGCATTTT. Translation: CASSQGPLNQPQHF.

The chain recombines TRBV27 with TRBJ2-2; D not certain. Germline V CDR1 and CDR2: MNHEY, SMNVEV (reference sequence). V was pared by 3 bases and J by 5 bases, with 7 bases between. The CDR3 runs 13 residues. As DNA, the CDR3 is TGTGCCAGCAGTTTCATAGTGACCGGGGAGCTGTTTTTT. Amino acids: CASSFIVTGELFF.

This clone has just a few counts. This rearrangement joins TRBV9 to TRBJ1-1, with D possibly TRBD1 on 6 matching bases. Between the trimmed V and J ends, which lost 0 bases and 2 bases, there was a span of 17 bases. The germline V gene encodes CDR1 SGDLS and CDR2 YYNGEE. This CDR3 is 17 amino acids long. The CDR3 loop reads CASSVVGRGKSNTEAFF. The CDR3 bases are TGTGCCAGCAGCGTAGTGGGCAGGGGAAAATCAAACACTGAAGCTTTCTTT. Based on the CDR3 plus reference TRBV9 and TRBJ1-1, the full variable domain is DSGVTQTPKHLITATGQRVTLRCSPRSGDLSVYWYQQSLDQGLQFLIQYYNGEERAKGNILERFSAQQFPDLHSELNLSSLELGDSALYFCASSVVGRGKSNTEAFFGQGTRLTVV.

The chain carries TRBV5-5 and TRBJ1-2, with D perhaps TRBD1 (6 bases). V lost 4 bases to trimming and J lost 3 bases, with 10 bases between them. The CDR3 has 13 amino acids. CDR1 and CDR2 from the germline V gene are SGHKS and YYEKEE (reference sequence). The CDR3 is CASSQDRYYGYTF. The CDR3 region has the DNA TGTGCCAGCAGCCAAGACAGGTACTATGGCTACACCTTC.

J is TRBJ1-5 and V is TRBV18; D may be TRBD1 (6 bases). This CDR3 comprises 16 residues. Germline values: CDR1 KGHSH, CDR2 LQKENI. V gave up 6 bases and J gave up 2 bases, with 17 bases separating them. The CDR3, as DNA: TGTGCCAGCTCTCCCCCAGGAGGGGGGGGCAATCAGCCCCAGCATTTT. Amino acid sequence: CASSPPGGGGNQPQHF.

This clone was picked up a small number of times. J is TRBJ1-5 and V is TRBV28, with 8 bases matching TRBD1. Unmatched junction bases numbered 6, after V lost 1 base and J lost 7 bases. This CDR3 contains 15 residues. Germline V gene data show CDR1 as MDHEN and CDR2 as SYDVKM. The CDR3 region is CASSLSPGGGQPQHF. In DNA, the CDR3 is TGTGCCAGCAGTTTATCCCCAGGGGGCGGACAGCCCCAGCATTTT.

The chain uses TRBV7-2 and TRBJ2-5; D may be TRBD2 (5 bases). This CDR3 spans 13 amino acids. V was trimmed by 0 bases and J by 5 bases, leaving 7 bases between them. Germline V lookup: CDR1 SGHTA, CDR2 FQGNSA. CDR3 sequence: CASSLARAETQYF. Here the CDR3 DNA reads TGTGCCAGCAGCTTAGCGAGGGCGGAGACCCAGTACTTC.

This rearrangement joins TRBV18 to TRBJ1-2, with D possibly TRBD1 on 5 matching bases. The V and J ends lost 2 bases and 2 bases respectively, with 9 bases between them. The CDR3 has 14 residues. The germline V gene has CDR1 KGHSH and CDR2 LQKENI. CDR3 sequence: CASSPGAANYGYTF. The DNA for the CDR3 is TGTGCCAGCTCACCAGGGGCAGCGAACTATGGCTACACCTTC.

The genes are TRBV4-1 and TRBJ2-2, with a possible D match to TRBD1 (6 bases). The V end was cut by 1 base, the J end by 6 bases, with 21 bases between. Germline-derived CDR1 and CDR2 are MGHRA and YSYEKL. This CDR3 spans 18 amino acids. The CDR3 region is CASSQGGSRGTRSGELFF. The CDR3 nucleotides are TGCGCCAGCAGCCAAGGAGGCAGCAGGGGCACCCGATCCGGGGAGCTGTTTTTT.

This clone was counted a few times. In DNA form, the CDR3 reads TGTGCCACCAGCCTCCCGAGGGGAACAGGGGGCACAGATACGCAGTATTTT. Residues: CATSLPRGTGGTDTQYF. The chain has TRBV24-1 and TRBJ2-3, with TRBD1 identical over 7 bases. V lost 7 bases and J lost 1; bases outside the gene matches: 13. Germline CDR1 and CDR2: KGHDR and SFDVKD. This CDR3 is built from 17 residues.

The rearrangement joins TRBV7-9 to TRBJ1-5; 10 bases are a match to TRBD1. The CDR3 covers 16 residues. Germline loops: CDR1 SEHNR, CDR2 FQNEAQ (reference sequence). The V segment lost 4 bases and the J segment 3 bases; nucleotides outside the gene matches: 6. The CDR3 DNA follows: TGTGCCAGCAGCTCAGGGACAGGGGCAAACAATCAGCCCCAGCATTTT. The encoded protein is CASSSGTGANNQPQHF. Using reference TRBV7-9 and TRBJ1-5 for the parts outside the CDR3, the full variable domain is DTGVSQNPRHKITKRGQNVTFRCDPISEHNRLYWYRQTLGQGPEFLTYFQNEAQLEKSRLLSDRFSAERPKGSFSTLEIQRTEQGDSAMYLCASSSGTGANNQPQHFGDGTRLSIL.

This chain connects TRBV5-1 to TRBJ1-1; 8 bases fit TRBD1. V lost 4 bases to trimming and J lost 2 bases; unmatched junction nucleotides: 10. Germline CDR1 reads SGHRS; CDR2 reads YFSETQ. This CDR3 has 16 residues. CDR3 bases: TGCGCCAGCAGCGCCGGGACAGGCCTTTTAAACACTGAAGCTTTCTTT. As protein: CASSAGTGLLNTEAFF.

The CDR3 DNA is TGTGCCAGCAGGGACACGGGAAATTCACCCCTCCACTTT. It translates to CASRDTGNSPLHF. V gene TRBV6-4 combines with J gene TRBJ1-6; perhaps TRBD1 as D (5 bases). Per the germline V gene, CDR1 is MRHNA and CDR2 is SNTAGT. Trimming removed 6 bases at V and 7 bases at J, with 10 bases between. The CDR3 is 13 residues long.

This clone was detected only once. For the CDR3, the DNA is TGCGCCAGCAGCTCGGTCGGACAGGGGAGAGGGTCTAATGAAAAACTGTTTTTT. It codes for CASSSVGQGRGSNEKLFF. The chain carries TRBV5-1 and TRBJ1-4; 9 bases are shared with TRBD1. The CDR3 runs to 18 residues. V lost 3 bases to trimming and J lost 3 bases; unmatched junction nucleotides: 12. Per germline, CDR1 SGHRS and CDR2 YFSETQ.